The 13 T cell receptor beta chains below all came from one sample that was sequenced in a study of shared T cell receptors in the human thymus. Produced via immunoSEQ multiplex PCR; TCRdb's table is partial and in-frame only. The sample records 630,000 or so clones, over 75% being singletons. These sequences were also reported in another study, on human thymus T cells.

Sequenced: thymocytes. The receptor source for this set is a boy younger than two with a congenital heart defect.

This sequence joins TRBV7-2 and TRBJ2-1; the D gene is possibly TRBD2 (6 bases). Germline CDR1 and CDR2: SGHTA and FQGNSA. Trimming took off 5 bases at V and 2 bases at J, with 16 bases between the two ends. The CDR3 runs 16 residues. CDR3 loop: CASSVGRERAYNEQFF. The CDR3 DNA is TGTGCCAGCAGCGTAGGACGGGAGAGGGCCTACAATGAGCAGTTCTTC.

The genes are TRBV27 and TRBJ1-1, with D unclear. This CDR3 spans 13 amino acids. Germline loops: CDR1 MNHEY, CDR2 SMNVEV (reference sequence). V lost 7 bases and J lost 4, with 13 bases in between. In DNA, the CDR3 is TGTGCCAGCAACCCCGGGAGAGGCACTGAAGCTTTCTTT. Its translation: CASNPGRGTEAFF.

The chain uses TRBV11-2 and TRBJ2-1; 7 positions match TRBD2. V shed 7 bases, J shed 7 bases, and the junction held 16 bases outside the gene matches. Germline-derived CDR1 and CDR2 are SGHAT and FQNNGV. The CDR3 sequence is 16 residues long. For the CDR3, the DNA is TGTGCCAGCATGGCTGCGGGAGCTAGGTCACGGAATGAGCAGTTCTTC. This encodes CASMAAGARSRNEQFF.

This sequence joins TRBV27 and TRBJ2-3, with TRBD1 as a possible D gene (5 bases). Trimming left V 4 bases short and J 0 bases short, with 8 bases between. Germline V gene sequence: CDR1 MNHEY, CDR2 SMNVEV (reference sequence). This CDR3 is 14 amino acids long. CDR3 bases: TGTGCCAGCAGTTCCAGGGCTAGCACAGATACGCAGTATTTT. Translation gives CASSSRASTDTQYF.

The chain couples TRBV5-4 to TRBJ2-6, with D maybe TRBD1 (7 bases). V was clipped by 2 bases and J by 2 bases, with 8 bases between them. The CDR3 is 15 residues long. CDR1 is SGHNT and CDR2 is YYREEE in the germline V gene (reference sequence). DNA of the CDR3: TGTGCCAGCAGCTTCAGGGGGGCTGGGGCCAACGTCCTGACTTTC. Translated: CASSFRGAGANVLTF.

The chain links TRBV7-6 to TRBJ1-1, with a weak D call TRBD1 (5 bases). The ends were cut back, 1 base at V and 0 bases at J, with 15 bases in the middle. The CDR3 runs 17 residues. Germline V gives CDR1 SGHVS, CDR2 FNYEAQ. CDR3 residues: CASSLGGQGVLNTEAFF. The DNA for the CDR3 is TGTGCCAGCAGCTTAGGGGGCCAGGGCGTATTGAACACTGAAGCTTTCTTT.

The V and J genes are TRBV7-9 and TRBJ2-7; D perhaps matches TRBD1 (6 bases). In germline, CDR1 is SEHNR, CDR2 FQNEAQ (reference sequence). V lost 2 bases and J 2 bases, leaving 16 bases between the germline ends. CDR3 length equals 16 residues. The CDR3 loop is CASSLSPPQGPYEQYF. The CDR3 DNA reads TGTGCCAGCAGCTTATCCCCTCCTCAGGGGCCCTACGAGCAGTACTTC. Full variable domain (remainder filled in from reference TRBV7-9 and TRBJ2-7): DTGVSQNPRHKITKRGQNVTFRCDPISEHNRLYWYRQTLGQGPEFLTYFQNEAQLEKSRLLSDRFSAERPKGSFSTLEIQRTEQGDSAMYLCASSLSPPQGPYEQYFGPGTRLTVT.

The rearrangement joins TRBV7-3 to TRBJ2-7; the match to TRBD2 covers 7 bases. This CDR3 has 14 residues. CDR1 and CDR2 from the germline V gene are SGHTA and FQGTGA. Trimming took 6 bases from V and 2 from J; bases not matched to a gene: 7. The CDR3 DNA follows: TGTGCCAGCAGTCTGCGGGGGACCCCCTACGAGCAGTACTTC. Amino acid sequence: CASSLRGTPYEQYF.

The chain joins TRBV6-1 to TRBJ1-3; D is perhaps TRBD1 (6 bases). The V end lost 8 bases, the J end lost 0 bases, and 11 bases lay between the germline ends. The germline V gene encodes CDR1 MNHNS and CDR2 SASEGT. This CDR3 spans 14 amino acids. As DNA, the CDR3 is TGTGCCAGCGGGGGCGGCCACTCTGGAAACACCATATATTTT. It specifies CASGGGHSGNTIYF.

The V gene is TRBV5-6, the J gene TRBJ2-1, with 12 positions matching TRBD2. Looked up from germline, CDR1 is SGHDT and CDR2 is YYEEEE. V gave up 0 bases and J gave up 0 bases; unmatched junction bases: 4. This CDR3 is 18 amino acids long. The CDR3 loop is CASSLAPSGRASYNEQFF. Written as DNA, the CDR3 is TGTGCCAGCAGCTTGGCCCCTAGCGGGAGGGCCTCCTACAATGAGCAGTTCTTC.

This rearrangement joins TRBV30 to TRBJ2-1; D possibly corresponds to TRBD2 (5 bases). The CDR3 has 14 amino acids. CDR1 and CDR2 (germline): GTSNPN, SVGIG (reference sequence). Trimming took 0 bases from V and 8 from J, leaving 14 bases between them. The CDR3 loop reads CAWSVLLRSDEQFF. In DNA form, the CDR3 reads TGTGCCTGGAGTGTCTTGCTCCGTAGCGATGAGCAGTTCTTC. Full variable domain (missing parts from reference TRBV30 and TRBJ2-1): SQTIHQWPATLVQPVGSPLSLECTVEGTSNPNLYWYRQAAGRGLQLLFYSVGIGQISSEVPQNLSASRPQDRQFILSSKKLLLSDSGFYLCAWSVLLRSDEQFFGPGTRLTVL.

The rearrangement joins TRBV5-6 to TRBJ2-5; 9 nucleotides align to TRBD2. V gave up 6 bases and J gave up 5 bases; unmatched junction bases: 14. The CDR3 length is 16 residues. Germline loops: CDR1 SGHDT, CDR2 YYEEEE. CDR3 bases: TGTGCCAGCACCCGGGGGGATAGCGGGAGCTTCGAGACCCAGTACTTC. Encoded protein: CASTRGDSGSFETQYF.

The rearrangement joins TRBV5-4 to TRBJ1-1; 7 nucleotides align to TRBD1. V shed 4 bases, J shed 10 bases, and the junction held 7 bases outside the gene matches. CDR3 size: 12 residues. Germline CDR1 reads SGHNT; CDR2 reads YYREEE (reference sequence). The CDR3 spells CASSRKGARAFF. The CDR3 bases are TGTGCCAGCAGCCGGAAGGGGGCGCGAGCTTTCTTT.